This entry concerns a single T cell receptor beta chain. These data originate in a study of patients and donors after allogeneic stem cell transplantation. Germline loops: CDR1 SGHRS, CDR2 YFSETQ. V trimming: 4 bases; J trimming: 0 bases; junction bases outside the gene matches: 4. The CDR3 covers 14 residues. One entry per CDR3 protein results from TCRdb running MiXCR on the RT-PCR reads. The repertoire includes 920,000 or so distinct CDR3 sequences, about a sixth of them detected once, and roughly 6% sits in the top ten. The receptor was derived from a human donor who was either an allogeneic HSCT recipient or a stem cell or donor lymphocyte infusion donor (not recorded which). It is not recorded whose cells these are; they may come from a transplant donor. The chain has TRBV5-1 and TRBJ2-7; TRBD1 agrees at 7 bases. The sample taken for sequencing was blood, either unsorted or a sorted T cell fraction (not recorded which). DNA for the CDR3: TGCGCCAGCAGCGGGGGACAGCCCTCCTACGAGCAGTACTTC. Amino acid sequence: CASSGGQPSYEQYF.